This T cell receptor beta chain was identified during a study of cytomegalovirus exposure and HLA in healthy donors (TCRdb year 2017). Regarding the complete study: According to an earlier analysis of a few hundred of the donors, 150 million to 200 million T cells yielded roughly 110 million unique TCR beta sequences and less than 300 Gb of sequence data. A handful of DR-DQ haplotypes were handled as single units for association and clustering because linkage in the cohort was strong. HLA typing included class I and class II loci at four-digit resolution. To decide whether each TCR beta V gene segment behaved as functional or pseudogenic, an earlier analysis of approximately 590 of the donors relied on high-throughput TCR beta sequencing. The study aimed to test whether cataloging public T cell receptors could reveal signatures of past pathogen exposure. Donor age, sex, ethnicity and CMV serostatus were collected together with the repertoire data. Using immunosequencing, the study profiled T cell repertoires from around 680 subjects and related those repertoires to cytomegalovirus serostatus. Of the roughly 430 genotyped donors, 81% fell in the genetic ancestry cluster associated with self-reported Caucasian donors. Along with the roughly 670-subject first cohort, a separate validation cohort of over 90 different subjects was used. Across about 370 genotyped donors of the cohort, an average of roughly 230,000 unique TCR beta nucleotide sequences per donor were sequenced, and about a sixth of those sequences were non-productive. The study combined high-throughput TCR immunosequencing, statistical association of individual TCRs with disease status, and machine learning to predict cytomegalovirus infection status. The number of typed donors differed by locus: about 629-630 for A, B, C, DRB1 and DQB1; 522 for DQA1; 606 for DPA1; and 400 to 480 for DPB1. Genome-wide SNP genotypes for about 60% of the roughly 670 donors were used in a later genetic analysis, which treated that subset as a discovery cohort. Roughly 300 gigabases of sequencing data and around 80 million unique TCR sequences made up an early release that covered nearly 650 HLA-typed donors. Every discovery cohort repertoire had been produced on one sequencing platform. A later analysis re-analyzed previously published TCR beta repertoires from about 600 donors and added high-resolution HLA genotyping to study TCR occurrence patterns. The later analysis used no new phenotypic data to find candidate immune exposures, relying instead on TCR beta sequences and their occurrence across donors. The investigation overall reported the following: In both the original and validation cohorts, the classifier was reported to diagnose cytomegalovirus status with high specificity and sensitivity. The presence/absence analyses assumed that sequencing depth was roughly uniform across donors, and that assumption may not be true. Because counts were too low, 15 to 20 rarely observed V segments, including chromosome 9 orphons, were excluded from the earlier analysis of around 640 of the donors. In a later analysis, around 17,000 TCR beta sequences were associated with specific HLA alleles at a false discovery rate of 0.05. Because HLA typing was unavailable for some donors at each locus, only the typed subset was used in association tests. A cluster of highly shared sequence variants was judged likely to represent a technical artifact of the sequencing pipeline. This cohort had only TCR beta chains sequenced, and the lack of alpha or paired-chain data limited which features could be detected. Linkage disequilibrium might explain the correlated functional status among segregating V segments, but an unknown experimental factor could not be ruled out. According to a later analysis, TCR association rates differed among HLA loci, with DRB1 alleles showing the most associated TCRs and HLA-C alleles showing the fewest. The only immune exposure information available for the cohort was CMV serostatus. Compared with equally common non-associated chains, HLA-associated TCR beta chains in a later analysis were more clonally expanded and had lower generation probabilities. A further reported finding was that TCR beta sequences accurately predicted the HLA-A and HLA-B alleles for most subjects in the first cohort. A later analysis reported that several top co-occurrence clusters appeared linked to parvovirus B19, influenza, CMV and Epstein-Barr virus. An earlier analysis of approximately 600 of the donors showed that most TCR beta V segments appeared in productive rearrangements either about 87% or about 30% of the time, which broadly matched IMGT annotations. When HLA alleles, especially DR and DQ, strongly co-occurred, attributing TCR associations to individual alleles was difficult. The authors suggested that the approach could potentially be extended to other disease states and immunological phenotypes. The study listed 164 TCR beta chains as associated with cytomegalovirus. According to a later analysis, most CMV-associated TCR beta chains appeared to be HLA-restricted, and the HLA associations seemed to be driven largely by CMV exposure. Some IMGT-functional V segments, including TRBV6-2 and TRBV6-3, could not be told apart with the 87-base-pair reads, so those segments were excluded. Compared with the roughly 710-donor mean, donors in an Asian-associated ancestry cluster had fewer N-insertions in productive TCRs, according to a later genetic analysis. In vitro tests confirmed that a few of the cytomegalovirus-associated TCR beta chains recognize cytomegalovirus antigens. While some public TCRs were present in many individuals, most TCR sequences turned up only very rarely across donors. V-gene and J-gene trimming of TCR beta chains was associated with a missense DCLRE1C variant in a later genetic analysis, and the association was replicated in an independent cohort.

Library preparation employed the immunoSEQ multiplex PCR assay. For the multiplex PCR, a mixture combining 60 forward primers for TCR Vbeta segments and 13 reverse primers for TCR Jbeta segments was used. The CDR3 region of rearranged TCR beta genes was amplified from genomic DNA by a multiplex PCR assay. Amplified TCR beta libraries were sequenced as 87-base-pair reads on the Illumina HiSeq System. The paper's processing steps were these. In a later analysis, roughly 80 million unique TCR beta chains were counted across the roughly 670 repertoires, and around 10 million of these chains were shared by at least two donors. Raw reads were error-corrected and collapsed into unique sequences with a nearest-neighbor algorithm that merged closely related sequences to remove PCR and sequencing errors. CDR3 sequences were aligned to IMGT reference sequences to assign V, D and J gene segments. Each retained sequence needed at least a six-nucleotide match to both a V gene segment and a J gene segment. A rearrangement was called productive if the CDR3 had no stop codons and remained in frame with V and J, and every other rearrangement was called non-productive. CDR3 was defined according to IMGT convention as the region running from the second conserved V-encoded cysteine to the conserved J-encoded phenylalanine. The earlier analysis of fewer than 700 of the donors excluded sequences that lacked an unambiguous match to a single V gene segment. In an earlier analysis of several hundred of the donors, V segments were called functional above 56.7% productive rearrangements and were called segregating when the between-donor standard deviation exceeded 5%. A statistical classification framework was built to diagnose cytomegalovirus status from the catalog of TCR beta chain sequences. A later analysis assigned V and J genes by comparing TCR nucleotide sequences with IMGT/GENE-DB human TR gene sequences. The TCRdist pipeline was used in a later analysis to assign CDR3 sequences and most-parsimonious VDJ recombination scenarios. In a later analysis, each TCR beta chain was defined by its CDR3 amino acid sequence together with its V-gene family, and reads without a unique V-gene family were excluded. To address suspected cross-contamination and a sequencing artifact, a later analysis removed roughly 580 highly shared, low-generation-probability nucleotide sequences. A later analysis calculated a clonal expansion index for each public chain from normalized within-repertoire ranks of inferred template counts. Generation probabilities in a later analysis came from a VDJ recombination model fitted to out-of-frame rearrangements, and those results were checked against IGoR. Hypergeometric tests were used in a later analysis to score TCR-TCR, TCR-HLA and TCR-CMV co-occurrence, with a repertoire-size bias correction applied to the TCR pairs. In a later analysis, false discovery rates were estimated by permuting HLA or CMV assignments 20 times. A later analysis grouped co-occurring TCRs with DBSCAN, adding TCRdist sequence similarity when clustering within HLA-allele-positive subsets. Co-occurrence clustering excluded repertoires with fewer than 30,000 or more than 120,000 public chains, plus five with anomalous nucleotide sharing. Imported from immuneACCESS, the table was reduced by TCRdb to in-frame sequences with V and J called. These copies leave out some clones; in studies compared against another copy, an unresolved V gene accounts for under half, and the cause of the remainder is not known. V and J calls plus clone size are reproduced from that table; the DNA served to infer D and trimming. This sample holds about 200,000 clones; over 9.5% were observed only once. The ten largest clones add up to 7.8% of the sample.

Measured from the cysteine to the phenylalanine, the CDR3 is 14 residues long. The entry retains the CDR3 DNA only, 42 bases that are in frame from base 1. The germline V gene (reference sequence) yields GTSNPN for CDR1 and SVGIG for CDR2. V is shortened by 0 bases, J by 0 bases, and the region joining them spans 8 bases. In total, 630 or so healthy bone marrow donors made up the cohort. At the time of sampling, all cohort members were nominally healthy, though unrecorded immune exposures were likely present. The donor tested CMV seropositive, placing the donor among the approximately 290 seropositive members of the cohort. A peripheral blood sample was provided by each donor, and peripheral blood mononuclear cells were used for TCR beta sequencing. Genomic DNA was extracted from the blood cell samples with the Qiagen DNeasy Blood Extraction Kit. There are a few counts of this clone. There is no known antigen for this receptor. Base qualities are not at hand, and no much larger clone is one base apart.

The clonotype comes from a man aged 45-65 years in good health and CMV-seropositive. The chain uses TRBV30 and TRBJ1-2; no D gene can be assigned with confidence. The material sequenced was PBMCs. The CDR3 corresponds to CAWSVPPANYGYTF. Here is the DNA: TGTGCCTGGAGTGTACCCCCAGCTAACTATGGCTACACCTTC.